This is a list of T cell receptor beta chains from one sample in a study of T cell changes during pregnancy in multiple sclerosis. Sequenced by immunoSEQ multiplex PCR; TCRdb stores in-frame clones only, minus some. This table holds some 49,000 clones, roughly 92% found once. The starting material was CD4+ T cells from peripheral blood mononuclear cells, obtained in the second trimester of pregnancy. The receptors were gathered from a female donor in good health, enrolled as a control in a pregnancy study. Each CDR3 is given with its conserved first and last residue. Fields, in order: CDR3 protein, CDR3 DNA, clone size, D gene, J gene, V gene. A D gene is named only where the DNA matches it firmly. Not all rows give a size; the values are once, few, many and, for expanded clones, a class.

CDR3 protein: CASSRGQGKYNEQFF
CDR3 DNA: TGTGCCAGCAGCCGCGGACAGGGCAAGTACAATGAGCAGTTCTTC
clone size: -
D gene: TRBD1
J gene: TRBJ2-1
V gene: TRBV7-3

CDR3 protein: CASSPTSGGYSYNEQFF
CDR3 DNA: TGTGCCAGCAGCCCTACTAGCGGGGGGTACTCCTACAATGAGCAGTTCTTC
clone size: -
D gene: TRBD2
J gene: TRBJ2-1
V gene: TRBV5-4

CDR3 protein: CASADRDNTGELFF
CDR3 DNA: TGTGCCAGCGCGGACAGGGATAACACCGGGGAGCTGTTTTTT
clone size: -
D gene: TRBD1
J gene: TRBJ2-2
V gene: TRBV2

CDR3 protein: CASSLGQPLYYEQYF
CDR3 DNA: TGTGCCAGCAGTTTGGGACAGCCTCTTTACTACGAGCAGTACTTC
clone size: -
D gene: TRBD1
J gene: TRBJ2-7
V gene: TRBV6-5

CDR3 protein: CASSFGGKHNYGYTF
CDR3 DNA: TGTGCCAGCAGCTTCGGGGGTAAACACAACTATGGCTACACCTTC
clone size: -
D gene: -
J gene: TRBJ1-2
V gene: TRBV5-6

CDR3 protein: CASSDLQGPGNTEAFF
CDR3 DNA: TGTGCCAGCAGTGATTTACAGGGGCCGGGGAACACTGAAGCTTTCTTT
clone size: -
D gene: TRBD1
J gene: TRBJ1-1
V gene: TRBV25-1

CDR3 protein: CASRDISRGLGETQYF
CDR3 DNA: TGTGCCAGCAGAGACATCTCCAGGGGGTTGGGAGAGACCCAGTACTTC
clone size: -
D gene: TRBD1
J gene: TRBJ2-5
V gene: TRBV28

CDR3 protein: CASSPQRLAGANEQFF
CDR3 DNA: TGTGCCAGCAGCCCCCAGCGGCTAGCGGGGGCTAATGAGCAGTTCTTC
clone size: -
D gene: TRBD2
J gene: TRBJ2-1
V gene: TRBV11-2

CDR3 protein: CASNRRGQETQYF
CDR3 DNA: TGTGCCAGTAATAGGAGGGGGCAGGAGACCCAGTACTTC
clone size: -
D gene: -
J gene: TRBJ2-5
V gene: TRBV19

CDR3 protein: CATSRLTPGQETQYF
CDR3 DNA: TGTGCCACCAGCAGACTCACCCCGGGGCAAGAGACCCAGTACTTC
clone size: -
D gene: -
J gene: TRBJ2-5
V gene: TRBV15

CDR3 protein: CASSYRTGDNSPLHF
CDR3 DNA: TGTGCCAGCAGCTATAGGACAGGGGATAATTCACCCCTCCACTTT
clone size: -
D gene: TRBD1
J gene: TRBJ1-6
V gene: TRBV5-6

CDR3 protein: CASSAFPGSSYEQYF
CDR3 DNA: TGTGCCAGCAGCGCTTTTCCAGGGTCTTCCTACGAGCAGTACTTC
clone size: -
D gene: -
J gene: TRBJ2-7
V gene: TRBV7-2

CDR3 protein: CASSLIAVNTGELFF
CDR3 DNA: TGCGCCAGCAGCTTGATAGCGGTCAACACCGGGGAGCTGTTTTTT
clone size: -
D gene: -
J gene: TRBJ2-2
V gene: TRBV5-1

CDR3 protein: CASSHGQNYGYTF
CDR3 DNA: TGTGCCAGCAGTCACGGACAGAACTATGGCTACACCTTC
clone size: -
D gene: -
J gene: TRBJ1-2
V gene: TRBV6-4

CDR3 protein: CASSLGGLNTGELFF
CDR3 DNA: TGCGCCAGCAGCTTGGGGGGACTTAACACCGGGGAGCTGTTTTTT
clone size: once
D gene: -
J gene: TRBJ2-2
V gene: TRBV5-1

CDR3 protein: CASSIGSSAGDTEAFF
CDR3 DNA: TGTGCCAGTAGTATTGGTTCTTCGGCAGGGGACACTGAAGCTTTCTTT
clone size: -
D gene: -
J gene: TRBJ1-1
V gene: TRBV19

CDR3 protein: CAWSFGDGRETQYF
CDR3 DNA: TGTGCCTGGAGTTTTGGGGACGGGAGAGAGACCCAGTACTTC
clone size: few
D gene: -
J gene: TRBJ2-5
V gene: TRBV30

CDR3 protein: CASRLGQGSPNEQFF
CDR3 DNA: TGCGCCAGCCGCCTGGGGCAGGGGTCCCCCAATGAGCAGTTCTTC
clone size: -
D gene: -
J gene: TRBJ2-1
V gene: TRBV5-1

CDR3 protein: CASSQEAGDGFYGYTF
CDR3 DNA: TGCGCCAGCAGCCAAGAAGCAGGGGACGGGTTCTATGGCTACACCTTC
clone size: few
D gene: -
J gene: TRBJ1-2
V gene: TRBV4-1

CDR3 protein: CASSVNRDAEAFF
CDR3 DNA: TGTGCCAGCAGCGTTAACAGGGACGCTGAAGCTTTCTTT
clone size: once
D gene: -
J gene: TRBJ1-1
V gene: TRBV9

CDR3 protein: CASSIGSVNTEAFF
CDR3 DNA: TGTGCCAGTAGTATAGGGTCAGTGAACACTGAAGCTTTCTTT
clone size: -
D gene: -
J gene: TRBJ1-1
V gene: TRBV19

CDR3 protein: CAWTRGAIHGYTF
CDR3 DNA: TGTGCCTGGACCCGCGGGGCGATCCATGGCTACACCTTC
clone size: -
D gene: -
J gene: TRBJ1-2
V gene: TRBV30

CDR3 protein: CASGLDRGAGELFF
CDR3 DNA: TGTGCTAGTGGTTTGGACAGGGGGGCCGGGGAGCTGTTTTTT
clone size: once
D gene: TRBD1
J gene: TRBJ2-2
V gene: TRBV12-5

CDR3 protein: CASSLGGVTDTQYF
CDR3 DNA: TGTGCCAGCAGCTTAGGGGGAGTCACAGATACGCAGTATTTT
clone size: -
D gene: -
J gene: TRBJ2-3
V gene: TRBV7-6

CDR3 protein: CASSEGHLWNQPQHF
CDR3 DNA: TGTGCCAGCAGCGAGGGACACCTATGGAATCAGCCCCAGCATTTT
clone size: -
D gene: -
J gene: TRBJ1-5
V gene: TRBV2

CDR3 protein: CASSGGTSGGIETQYF
CDR3 DNA: TGTGCCAGCAGCGGGGGGACTAGCGGGGGCATCGAGACCCAGTACTTC
clone size: -
D gene: TRBD2
J gene: TRBJ2-5
V gene: TRBV7-7

CDR3 protein: CASSLEPGQGTINTEAFF
CDR3 DNA: TGTGCCAGCAGCTTGGAACCGGGACAGGGGACCATCAACACTGAAGCTTTCTTT
clone size: -
D gene: TRBD1
J gene: TRBJ1-1
V gene: TRBV7-2

CDR3 protein: CATSRDRATDTQYF
CDR3 DNA: TGTGCCACCAGCAGGGACAGGGCCACAGATACGCAGTATTTT
clone size: -
D gene: TRBD1
J gene: TRBJ2-3
V gene: TRBV15

CDR3 protein: CASSITSGSSYNEQFF
CDR3 DNA: TGTGCCAGCAGCATAACTAGCGGGAGCTCCTACAATGAGCAGTTCTTC
clone size: -
D gene: TRBD2
J gene: TRBJ2-1
V gene: TRBV9

CDR3 protein: CASSPQRTGKETQYF
CDR3 DNA: TGCGCCAGCAGCCCTCAGAGGACGGGAAAAGAGACCCAGTACTTC
clone size: -
D gene: -
J gene: TRBJ2-5
V gene: TRBV4-3

CDR3 protein: CASSPGLQGQPQHF
CDR3 DNA: TGTGCCAGCTCACCAGGATTACAGGGTCAGCCCCAGCATTTT
clone size: -
D gene: -
J gene: TRBJ1-5
V gene: TRBV18

CDR3 protein: CASSPQGASTDTQYF
CDR3 DNA: TGTGCCAGCTCACCTCAGGGGGCCAGCACAGATACGCAGTATTTT
clone size: -
D gene: TRBD1
J gene: TRBJ2-3
V gene: TRBV18

CDR3 protein: CATSRDRTGGREAFF
CDR3 DNA: TGTGCCACCAGCAGAGATCGCACAGGGGGACGTGAAGCTTTCTTT
clone size: -
D gene: TRBD1
J gene: TRBJ1-1
V gene: TRBV15

CDR3 protein: CASSLHGQGNTEAFF
CDR3 DNA: TGTGCCAGCAGCTTACATGGACAGGGAAACACTGAAGCTTTCTTT
clone size: -
D gene: TRBD1
J gene: TRBJ1-1
V gene: TRBV7-9

CDR3 protein: CAIRSDRAGNTIYF
CDR3 DNA: TGTGCCATCAGATCGGACAGGGCTGGAAACACCATATATTTT
clone size: -
D gene: TRBD1
J gene: TRBJ1-3
V gene: TRBV10-3

CDR3 protein: CASRKMRLQYF
CDR3 DNA: TGTGCCAGTCGGAAAATGCGGCTTCAGTACTTC
clone size: -
D gene: -
J gene: TRBJ2-4
V gene: TRBV6-1

CDR3 protein: CASSSDTFTDTQYF
CDR3 DNA: TGCGCCAGCAGCTCCGACACTTTCACAGATACGCAGTATTTT
clone size: -
D gene: -
J gene: TRBJ2-3
V gene: TRBV5-1

CDR3 protein: CASSVSVQETQYF
CDR3 DNA: TGTGCCAGCAGTGTCTCGGTTCAAGAGACCCAGTACTTC
clone size: -
D gene: -
J gene: TRBJ2-5
V gene: TRBV2

CDR3 protein: CASSLSPLKEEKLFF
CDR3 DNA: TGTGCCAGCAGCTTATCCCCCCTAAAAGAGGAAAAACTGTTTTTT
clone size: -
D gene: -
J gene: TRBJ1-4
V gene: TRBV7-2

CDR3 protein: CASSDPGGSGNTIYF
CDR3 DNA: TGTGCCAGCAGTGATCCAGGGGGATCTGGAAACACCATATATTTT
clone size: -
D gene: TRBD1
J gene: TRBJ1-3
V gene: TRBV6-4

CDR3 protein: CASNHRAQGGYGYTF
CDR3 DNA: TGTGCCAGCAACCACAGGGCACAAGGAGGCTATGGCTACACCTTC
clone size: -
D gene: -
J gene: TRBJ1-2
V gene: TRBV2

CDR3 protein: CASSVGTNSYEQYF
CDR3 DNA: TGTGCCAGCAGCGTAGGGACTAACTCCTACGAGCAGTACTTC
clone size: once
D gene: -
J gene: TRBJ2-7
V gene: TRBV9

CDR3 protein: CASSDYRRDNQPQHF
CDR3 DNA: TGCGCCAGCAGTGATTACAGACGGGACAATCAGCCCCAGCATTTT
clone size: -
D gene: -
J gene: TRBJ1-5
V gene: TRBV10-2

CDR3 protein: CASSLGDSQGAFRGYTF
CDR3 DNA: TGTGCCAGCAGCTTGGGAGATTCACAGGGGGCTTTTCGAGGCTACACCTTC
clone size: -
D gene: TRBD1
J gene: TRBJ1-2
V gene: TRBV5-5

CDR3 protein: CASSESGKGYTF
CDR3 DNA: TGTGCCAGCAGTGAATCCGGGAAAGGCTACACCTTC
clone size: few
D gene: -
J gene: TRBJ1-2
V gene: TRBV2

CDR3 protein: CASGPTGVYGYTF
CDR3 DNA: TGTGCCAGCGGACCGACAGGGGTCTATGGCTACACCTTC
clone size: -
D gene: TRBD1
J gene: TRBJ1-2
V gene: TRBV28

CDR3 protein: CSARDLEAFF
CDR3 DNA: TGCAGTGCTAGAGATCTGGAAGCTTTCTTT
clone size: -
D gene: -
J gene: TRBJ1-1
V gene: TRBV20-1

CDR3 protein: CASSFLVGEAYEQYF
CDR3 DNA: TGTGCCAGCAGCTTCCTTGTAGGGGAAGCCTACGAGCAGTACTTC
clone size: once
D gene: -
J gene: TRBJ2-7
V gene: TRBV7-9

CDR3 protein: CASSTDTGIGGSPLHF
CDR3 DNA: TGTGCCAGCAGTACCGATACAGGGATAGGGGGATCACCCCTCCACTTT
clone size: few
D gene: -
J gene: TRBJ1-6
V gene: TRBV2

CDR3 protein: CAADRAINQPQHF
CDR3 DNA: TGTGCCGCAGACAGGGCGATCAATCAGCCCCAGCATTTT
clone size: -
D gene: TRBD1
J gene: TRBJ1-5
V gene: TRBV30

CDR3 protein: CASSRTALQETQYF
CDR3 DNA: TGTGCCAGCAGCCGGACAGCGTTACAAGAGACCCAGTACTTC
clone size: -
D gene: -
J gene: TRBJ2-5
V gene: TRBV4-2

CDR3 protein: CASSSTHPLTGNYGYTF
CDR3 DNA: TGTGCCAGCAGCTCCACTCACCCGCTGACAGGGAACTATGGCTACACCTTC
clone size: -
D gene: TRBD1
J gene: TRBJ1-2
V gene: TRBV7-2

CDR3 protein: CASSLSRTPAAGYTF
CDR3 DNA: TGTGCCAGCAGCTTATCCAGGACCCCAGCGGCTGGCTACACCTTC
clone size: -
D gene: -
J gene: TRBJ1-2
V gene: TRBV11-3

CDR3 protein: CAWSVRGTGFHEQYF
CDR3 DNA: TGTGCCTGGAGTGTACGTGGGACAGGTTTCCACGAGCAGTACTTC
clone size: -
D gene: TRBD1
J gene: TRBJ2-7
V gene: TRBV30

CDR3 protein: CASRIQGFEQFF
CDR3 DNA: TGTGCCAGCAGGATACAGGGTTTCGAGCAGTTCTTC
clone size: -
D gene: -
J gene: TRBJ2-1
V gene: TRBV27

CDR3 protein: CASSYNMGQGADYGYTF
CDR3 DNA: TGTGCCAGCAGCTACAACATGGGACAGGGGGCCGACTATGGCTACACCTTC
clone size: -
D gene: TRBD1
J gene: TRBJ1-2
V gene: TRBV7-2